The 14 T cell receptor beta chains listed next were all sequenced from one sample in a study of monozygotic twins with cystic fibrosis. This table comes from immunoSEQ multiplex PCR, and its TCRdb copy is limited to in-frame clones, with some not included. The table shows about 15,000 clones, with approximately 98% occurring only once. Sequenced material: blood. Receptors were obtained from a girl under 10 years old with cystic fibrosis.

This chain links TRBV7-8 with TRBJ2-2; 12 nucleotides align to TRBD2. The germline V gene encodes CDR1 SGHVS and CDR2 FQNEAQ. This CDR3 is 18 amino acids long. Unmatched junction bases numbered 10, after V lost 4 bases and J lost 4 bases. The CDR3 DNA follows: TGTGCCAGCAGCTCCACTAGCGGGAGGAAGGGAAGCACCGGGGAGCTGTTTTTT. Amino acids: CASSSTSGRKGSTGELFF.

V gene TRBV5-4 combines with J gene TRBJ2-1; TRBD2 is a possible D gene (5 bases). This CDR3 region has 16 residues. The V end lost 4 bases, the J end lost 1 base, and 15 bases lay between the germline ends. Germline loops: CDR1 SGHNT, CDR2 YYREEE (reference sequence). The CDR3 loop reads CASSPSNGESYNEQFF. The CDR3 DNA sequence: TGTGCCAGCAGCCCGTCGAACGGGGAGTCCTACAATGAGCAGTTCTTC.

The chain combines TRBV5-4 with TRBJ2-1; D is undetermined. The germline V gene encodes CDR1 SGHNT and CDR2 YYREEE (reference sequence). Trimming took off 4 bases at V and 8 bases at J, with 13 bases between the two ends. CDR3 length equals 13 residues. This CDR3 is CASSPTPVYEQFF. The DNA of the CDR3 is TGTGCCAGCAGCCCAACACCAGTCTATGAGCAGTTCTTC.

The chain couples TRBV28 to TRBJ2-5; D possibly corresponds to TRBD1 (6 bases). The CDR3 spans 13 residues. The V gene's germline CDR1 is MDHEN and CDR2 SYDVKM. Trimming took off 5 bases at V and 3 bases at J, with 10 bases between the two ends. The DNA for the CDR3 is TGTGCCAGCAGTGGGGGCGGCAAAGAGACCCAGTACTTC. This translates into CASSGGGKETQYF.

The chain links TRBV6-1 to TRBJ2-7; D may be TRBD1 or TRBD2 (5 bases each). Per the germline V gene, CDR1 is MNHNS and CDR2 is SASEGT. V lost 3 bases and J lost 3, with 9 bases in between. The CDR3 is 13 amino acids. CDR3 bases: TGTGCCAGCAGTGATTGGGGGAACTACGAGCAGTACTTC. Amino acid sequence: CASSDWGNYEQYF.

The genes are TRBV29-1 and TRBJ2-3; D may be TRBD1 (5 bases). The germline V and J ends were trimmed by 0 bases and 1 base, with 8 bases remaining between them. Germline V gene sequence: CDR1 SQVTM, CDR2 ANQGSEA. This CDR3 region has 14 residues. DNA for the CDR3: TGCAGCGTTGAAGAGGTCAGGGGCACAGATACGCAGTATTTT. It yields the protein CSVEEVRGTDTQYF.

The chain carries TRBV9 and TRBJ2-1, with 10 nucleotides matching TRBD2. After removal of 2 bases from V and 5 bases from J, the junction contained 4 bases not matched to a gene. CDR1 and CDR2 from the germline V gene are SGDLS and YYNGEE. The CDR3 consists of 15 residues. Written as DNA, the CDR3 is TGTGCCAGCAGCGTCCGACTAGCGGGCAACAATGAGCAGTTCTTC. It translates to CASSVRLAGNNEQFF.

The chain has TRBV6-6 and TRBJ1-5, with a possible D match to TRBD1 (5 bases). Trimming pared 2 bases from V and 3 bases from J, leaving 14 bases between. The germline gives CDR1 MNHNY, CDR2 SVGAGI (reference sequence). The CDR3 runs 16 residues. This CDR3 reads CASSYLKGANNQPQHF. In DNA, the CDR3 is TGTGCCAGCAGTTACCTCAAAGGGGCCAACAATCAGCCCCAGCATTTT.

The chain links TRBV6-6 to TRBJ1-1; no firm D call. V lost 0 bases to trimming and J lost 1 base, with 3 bases between them. CDR3 length: 13 residues. Germline loops: CDR1 MNHNY, CDR2 SVGAGI (reference sequence). Here the CDR3 DNA reads TGTGCCAGCAGTTACTCGACGAACACTGAAGCTTTCTTT. Its protein product is CASSYSTNTEAFF.

The chain recombines TRBV30 with TRBJ1-2, with D perhaps TRBD1 (5 bases). CDR3 length: 12 amino acids. V lost 0 bases to trimming and J lost 9 bases, with 11 bases between them. Germline lookup yields CDR1 GTSNPN and CDR2 SVGIG (reference sequence). The CDR3: CAWSVGAQSYTF. CDR3 nucleotides: TGTGCCTGGAGTGTTGGGGCGCAGAGCTACACCTTC.

The V gene is TRBV28, the J gene TRBJ2-3; tentative D call: TRBD2 (5 bases). The V end was cut by 2 bases, the J end by 2 bases, with 14 bases between. The CDR3 covers 16 residues. The V gene's germline CDR1 is MDHEN and CDR2 SYDVKM. The CDR3 DNA reads as TGTGCCAGCAGTTTAGGCAGCCGACTAATCACAGATACGCAGTATTTT. Residues: CASSLGSRLITDTQYF.

The chain has TRBV20-1 and TRBJ1-4; possibly TRBD1 for D (5 bases). Germline V gene data show CDR1 as DFQATT and CDR2 as SNEGSKA (reference sequence). Trimming removed 3 bases at V and 8 bases at J, with 7 bases between. The CDR3 sequence is 11 residues long. The CDR3 DNA sequence: TGCAGTGCTAGCAGGGTAGAAAAACTGTTTTTT. Translated, it gives CSASRVEKLFF.

The chain recombines TRBV7-6 with TRBJ2-6; TRBD2 matches 7 bases. The CDR3 loop spans 17 amino acids. The J segment lost 3 bases and the V segment lost 5 bases, leaving 10 bases of the junction unmatched. The V gene's germline CDR1 is SGHVS and CDR2 FNYEAQ. CDR3 sequence: CASSQGEGQRGANVLTF. The DNA for the CDR3 is TGTGCCAGCAGCCAAGGGGAGGGTCAACGTGGGGCCAACGTCCTGACTTTC.

The CDR3 DNA reads as TGTGCCAGCAGTACCGGGACTGAGGGTGGAGCTTTCTTT. Its protein is CASSTGTEGGAFF. The gene calls are TRBV2 and TRBJ1-1, with D perhaps matching TRBD1 (5 bases). There are 13 residues in the CDR3. The germline gives CDR1 SNHLY, CDR2 FYNNEI. Deletions cut 5 bases from V and 10 bases from J, with 17 bases between.